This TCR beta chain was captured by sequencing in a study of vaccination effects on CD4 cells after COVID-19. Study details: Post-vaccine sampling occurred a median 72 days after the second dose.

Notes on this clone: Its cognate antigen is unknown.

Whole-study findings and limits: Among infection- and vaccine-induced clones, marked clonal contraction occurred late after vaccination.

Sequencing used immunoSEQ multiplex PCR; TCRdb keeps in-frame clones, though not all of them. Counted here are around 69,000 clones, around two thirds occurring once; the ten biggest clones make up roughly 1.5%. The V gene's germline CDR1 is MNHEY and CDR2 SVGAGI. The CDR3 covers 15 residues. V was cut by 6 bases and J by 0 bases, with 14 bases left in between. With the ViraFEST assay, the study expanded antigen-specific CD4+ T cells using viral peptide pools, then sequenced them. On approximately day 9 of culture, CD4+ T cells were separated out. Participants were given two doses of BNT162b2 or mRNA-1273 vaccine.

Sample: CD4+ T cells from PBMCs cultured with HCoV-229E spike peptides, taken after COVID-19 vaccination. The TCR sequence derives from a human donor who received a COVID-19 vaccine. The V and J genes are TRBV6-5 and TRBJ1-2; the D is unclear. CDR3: CASSRPGSPNYGYTF. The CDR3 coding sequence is TGTGCCAGCAGCCGACCTGGCTCCCCTAACTATGGCTACACCTTC.